These 12 T cell receptor beta chains were sequenced from one sample in a study of T cell changes during pregnancy in multiple sclerosis. Profiling relied on immunoSEQ multiplex PCR, and the TCRdb table lists in-frame clones only, not all of them. The sample lists more than 30,000 clones; approximately 92% were seen once. The sample was PBMCs (not recorded whether the cells were cultured). These receptors all come from a female donor with multiple sclerosis, enrolled in a pregnancy study.

The chain recombines TRBV5-1 with TRBJ1-1, with D possibly being TRBD1 (6 bases). The CDR3 has 14 residues. The V end was cut by 7 bases, the J end by 1 base, with 14 bases between. The germline V gene has CDR1 SGHRS and CDR2 YFSETQ. DNA for the CDR3: TGCGCCAGCGGCAGGGGTTTCGGGAACACTGAAGCTTTCTTT. It codes for CASGRGFGNTEAFF.

V usage is TRBV27 and J usage is TRBJ2-7; TRBD1 matches at 8 bases. CDR3 length: 13 amino acids. Per the germline V gene, CDR1 is MNHEY and CDR2 is SMNVEV (reference sequence). With 4 bases clipped from V and 4 bases from J, the junction kept 3 bases outside the gene matches. This chain's CDR3 is CASSYGTGYEQYF. The CDR3 DNA is TGTGCCAGCAGTTACGGGACAGGATACGAGCAGTACTTC.

This clone occurred a few times. This chain uses TRBV4-1 with TRBJ1-5; no clear D. The CDR3 length is 14 residues. V shed 1 base and J shed 11 bases, with 15 bases lying between them. Germline CDR1 MGHRA, CDR2 YSYEKL. As DNA, the CDR3 is TGCGCCAGCAGCCAAGTTTCCGGCCTATCAGCCCAGCATTTT. It is translated as CASSQVSGLSAQHF.

The rearrangement links TRBV19 to TRBJ2-1, with a weak D call TRBD2 (6 bases). This CDR3 comprises 14 residues. Trimming removed 2 bases at V and 4 bases at J, with 9 bases between. CDR1 is LNHDA, CDR2 SQIVND, per germline (reference sequence). The CDR3 sequence: CASSIRERYNEQFF. CDR3 nucleotides: TGTGCCAGTAGTATACGGGAGAGGTACAATGAGCAGTTCTTC.

The V call is TRBV6-4, the J call TRBJ2-3; D gene unclear. V dropped 3 bases and J dropped 0 bases, with 4 bases sitting between them. Germline lookup yields CDR1 MRHNA and CDR2 SNTAGT. This CDR3 spans 13 amino acids. The DNA of the CDR3 is TGTGCCAGCAGTGAACACAGCACAGATACGCAGTATTTT. As protein: CASSEHSTDTQYF.

This chain uses TRBV6-4 with TRBJ2-2; D not certain. Germline V CDR1 and CDR2: MRHNA, SNTAGT. This CDR3 comprises 13 residues. With 0 bases removed from V and 3 bases from J, the gap between germline ends came to 2 bases. CDR3 amino acids: CASSDSDTGELFF. The CDR3 coding sequence is TGTGCCAGCAGTGACTCCGACACCGGGGAGCTGTTTTTT.

In nucleotides, the CDR3 is TGTGCCAGCAGTGACTCATCGGGAGGTGGTAATGAGCAGTTCTTC. It encodes CASSDSSGGGNEQFF. The chain has TRBV6-4 and TRBJ2-1; 7 nucleotides line up with TRBD2. With 0 bases clipped from V and 7 bases from J, the junction kept 6 bases outside the gene matches. From germline, CDR1 is MRHNA and CDR2 SNTAGT. This CDR3 has 15 residues.

The genes are TRBV9 and TRBJ1-3; a possible D gene is TRBD1 (5 bases). V was trimmed by 3 bases and J by 0 bases, leaving 10 bases between them. CDR3 size: 15 residues. The germline gives CDR1 SGDLS, CDR2 YYNGEE. The CDR3 here is CASSEQASSGNTIYF. As DNA, the CDR3 is TGTGCCAGCAGCGAACAGGCTAGCTCTGGAAACACCATATATTTT.

The J gene is TRBJ1-2, the V gene TRBV2; TRBD1 matches at 9 bases. Unmatched junction bases numbered 6, after V lost 6 bases and J lost 4 bases. Looked up from germline, CDR1 is SNHLY and CDR2 is FYNNEI. The CDR3 consists of 14 residues. Here the CDR3 DNA reads TGTGCCAGCAGCTCCGAGGGACAGGGCTATGGCTACACCTTC. Protein sequence: CASSSEGQGYGYTF.

V gene TRBV10-3 combines with J gene TRBJ2-2, with TRBD2 identical over 15 bases. The V and J ends lost 3 bases and 1 base, in that order; junction bases with no gene match: 6. The germline CDR1 and CDR2 sequences are ENHRY and SYGVKD. This CDR3 is 19 amino acids long. Written as DNA, the CDR3 is TGTGCCATCAGTGATCCACGGACTAGCGGGAGGGAGAACACCGGGGAGCTGTTTTTT. Protein sequence: CAISDPRTSGRENTGELFF.

This chain links TRBV6-1 with TRBJ1-5, with 7 bases matching TRBD1. The V gene's germline CDR1 is MNHNS and CDR2 SASEGT. There are 17 residues in the CDR3. Losses at the gene ends were 2 bases for V and 0 bases for J; bases not matched to a gene: 7. The CDR3, as DNA: TGTGCCAGCAGTGAAATTCGGACAGGCGATAGCAATCAGCCCCAGCATTTT. It encodes CASSEIRTGDSNQPQHF.

The rearrangement links TRBV19 to TRBJ1-2; D gene uncertain. Germline assignment: CDR1 LNHDA and CDR2 SQIVND (reference sequence). The length of the CDR3 is 14 residues. With 6 bases removed from V and 0 bases from J, the gap between germline ends came to 11 bases. This CDR3 is CASSPPTPNYGYTF. The CDR3 region has the DNA TGTGCCAGTAGCCCCCCGACACCTAACTATGGCTACACCTTC.